This T cell receptor (beta chain) was identified in a study of identifying expanded T cells in peripheral blood. Germline-derived CDR1 and CDR2 are LNHDA and SQIVND (reference sequence). This CDR3 comprises 14 residues. Germline trimming cut 3 bases from V and 7 bases from J; bases unmatched to any gene: 8. Method: immunoSEQ multiplex PCR; TCRdb's copy keeps in-frame clones and lacks some. The data hold 75,000 to 95,000 clones, with approximately 81% observed a single time. Material: blood. J is TRBJ1-1 and V is TRBV19; 7 bases agree with TRBD1. The TCR originated in a person aged 18 to 70 in good health. CDR3 DNA: TGTGCCAGTAGTATCCTTGACAGGGAAAGTGAAGCTTTCTTT. Amino acid sequence: CASSILDRESEAFF.